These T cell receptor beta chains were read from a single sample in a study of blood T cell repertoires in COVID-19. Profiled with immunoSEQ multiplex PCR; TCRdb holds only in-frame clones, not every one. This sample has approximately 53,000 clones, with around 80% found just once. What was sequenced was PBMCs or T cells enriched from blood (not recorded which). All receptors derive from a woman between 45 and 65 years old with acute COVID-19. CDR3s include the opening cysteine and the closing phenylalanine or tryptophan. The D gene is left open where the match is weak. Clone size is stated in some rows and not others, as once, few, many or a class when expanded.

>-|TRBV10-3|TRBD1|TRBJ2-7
TGTGCCATCAGAACCGGGACAGGGCCTACCGAGCAGTACTTC
CAIRTGTGPTEQYF
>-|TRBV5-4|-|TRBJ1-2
TGTGCCAGCAGCTTGCCAGGGGCCAACTATGGCTACACCTTC
CASSLPGANYGYTF
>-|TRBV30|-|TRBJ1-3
TGTGCCTGGAGTGTAGGGGGAATTGGAAACACCATATATTTT
CAWSVGGIGNTIYF
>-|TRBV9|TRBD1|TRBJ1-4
TGTGCCAGCTCCCGGGGGGACAGGAGGGAAAAACTGTTTTTT
CASSRGDRREKLFF
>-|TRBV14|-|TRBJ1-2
TGTGCCAGCAGCCAAGATCTAAGGGGCGACTATGGCTACACCTTC
CASSQDLRGDYGYTF
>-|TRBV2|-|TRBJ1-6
TGTGCCAGCGGAATCTCGGACAGTGCCTCCTATAATTCACCCCTCCACTTT
CASGISDSASYNSPLHF
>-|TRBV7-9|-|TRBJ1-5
TGTGCCAGCAGCCCGGGACTTGGCAATCAGCCCCAGCATTTT
CASSPGLGNQPQHF
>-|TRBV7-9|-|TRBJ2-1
TGTGCCAGCAGCCCTCCCTTTAGGGAGGACCGGGATTCGCAGTTCTTC
CASSPPFREDRDSQFF
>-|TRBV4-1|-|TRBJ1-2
TGCGCCAGCAGCCAAGATCAGGGGAGTATCTATGGCTACACCTTC
CASSQDQGSIYGYTF
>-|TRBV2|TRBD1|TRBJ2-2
TGTGCCAGCAGTGAGGGGACAGGGGTCACCGGGGAGCTGTTTTTT
CASSEGTGVTGELFF
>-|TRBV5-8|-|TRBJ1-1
TGTGCCAGCAGCTCTCTCGGCAGGTGGAACACTGAAGCTTTCTTT
CASSSLGRWNTEAFF
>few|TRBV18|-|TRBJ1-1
TGTGCCAGCTCACCAGGCATAAACACTGAAGCTTTCTTT
CASSPGINTEAFF
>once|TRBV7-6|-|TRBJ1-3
TGTGCCAGCAGCTTAGCCTCCTCTGGAAACACCATATATTTT
CASSLASSGNTIYF
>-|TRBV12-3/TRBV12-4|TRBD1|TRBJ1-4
TGTGCCAGTCGGACAGGGGTAGGGGAAAAACTGTTTTTT
CASRTGVGEKLFF
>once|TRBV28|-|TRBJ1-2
TGTGCCAGCAGACCCGGACAGTATGGCTACACCTTC
CASRPGQYGYTF
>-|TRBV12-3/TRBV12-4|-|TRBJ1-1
TGTGCTCAGGGATCTATGAACACTGAAGCTTTCTTT
CAQGSMNTEAFF
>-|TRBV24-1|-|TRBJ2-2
TGTGCCACCAGTGTAAAGGAGTACACCGGGGAGCTGTTTTTT
CATSVKEYTGELFF
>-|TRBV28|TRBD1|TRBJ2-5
TGTGCCAGCAGTTTTTCAGGGCTAGGGGGCAAGAAGACCCAGTACTTC
CASSFSGLGGKKTQYF
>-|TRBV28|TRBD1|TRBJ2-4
TGTGCCAGCAGTCAGACAGGGGCCCTAGCCAAAAACATTCAGTACTTC
CASSQTGALAKNIQYF
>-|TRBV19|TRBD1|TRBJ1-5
TGTGCCAGTAGTTCGACAGGGGGCTCTCAGCCCCAGCATTTT
CASSSTGGSQPQHF
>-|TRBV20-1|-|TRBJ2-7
TGCAGTGCCCAGGGGATCTACGAGCAGTACTTC
CSAQGIYEQYF
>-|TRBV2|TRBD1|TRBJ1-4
TGTGCCAGCAGCCGAGACAGGGGTCGCGAAAAACTGTTTTTT
CASSRDRGREKLFF
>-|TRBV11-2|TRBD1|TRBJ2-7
TGTGCCAGCAGCCGCGGACAGGGGGGCTACGAGCAGTACTTC
CASSRGQGGYEQYF
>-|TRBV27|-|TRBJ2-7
TGTGCCATGGGGGGGGGCCGCCGCTCCTACGAGCAGTACTTC
CAMGGGRRSYEQYF
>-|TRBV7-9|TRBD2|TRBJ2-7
TGTGCCAGCAGCCCCGGGACTAGCGGGGGTTACGAGCAGTACTTC
CASSPGTSGGYEQYF
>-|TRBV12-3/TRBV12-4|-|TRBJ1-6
TGTGCCAGCAGTTTACAGGGTATTACCCTCCACTTT
CASSLQGITLHF
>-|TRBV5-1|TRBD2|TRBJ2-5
TGCGCCAGCAGCCGAATAGCGGGGGTGCTTCTTGAGACCCAGTACTTC
CASSRIAGVLLETQYF
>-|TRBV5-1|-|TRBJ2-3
TGCGCCAGCAGTTATGACTCCAACGTCGCAGATACGCAGTATTTT
CASSYDSNVADTQYF
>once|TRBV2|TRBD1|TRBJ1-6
TGTGCCAGCAGTGAACCTCGGACAGGGGGATTTAATTCACCCCTCCACTTT
CASSEPRTGGFNSPLHF
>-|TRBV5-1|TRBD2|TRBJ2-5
TGCGCCAGCAGCCCCAGGACTAGCGGGGGACCGTACCAAGAGACCCAGTACTTC
CASSPRTSGGPYQETQYF
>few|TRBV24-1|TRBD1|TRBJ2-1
TGTGCCACCAGTTCCGGGACAGGGCCCCGAAGCGGCCATGAGCAGTTCTTC
CATSSGTGPRSGHEQFF
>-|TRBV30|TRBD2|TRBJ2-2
TGTGCCTGGACCGGGACTAGCGGGGGGGCCGGGGAGCTGTTTTTT
CAWTGTSGGAGELFF
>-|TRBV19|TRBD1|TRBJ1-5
TGTGCCAGTAGTCCGCCGGGACAGGGGGCCCGTCAGCCCCAGCATTTT
CASSPPGQGARQPQHF
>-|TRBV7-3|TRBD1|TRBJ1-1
TGTGCCAGCAGCGCGACAGGGATTGGCACTGAAGTTTTCTTT
CASSATGIGTEVFF
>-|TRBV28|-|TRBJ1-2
TGTGCCAGCGGCCTGGGAGACTACAATGGCTACACCTTC
CASGLGDYNGYTF
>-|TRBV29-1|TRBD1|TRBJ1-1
TGCAGCGTAAAGGGCGGGACAGGGATTACTGAAGCTTTCTTT
CSVKGGTGITEAFF
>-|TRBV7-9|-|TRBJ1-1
TGTGCCAGCAGCTTAATCGGGGAGAACACTGAAGCTTTCTTT
CASSLIGENTEAFF
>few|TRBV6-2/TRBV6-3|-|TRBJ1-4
TGTGCCAGCAGTGACGGGGGGGGGAATGAAAAACTGTTTTTT
CASSDGGGNEKLFF
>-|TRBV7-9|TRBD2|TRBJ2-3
TGTGCCAGCAGCTTAGACCTGAGCGGGGGGGCAGCAGATACGCAGTATTTT
CASSLDLSGGAADTQYF
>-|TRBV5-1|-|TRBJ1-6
TGCGCCAGCAGCTTGGATCAGCGAGGTTCACCCCTCCACTTT
CASSLDQRGSPLHF
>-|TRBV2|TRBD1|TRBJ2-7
TGTGCCAGCATGTGGGACAGGGGTCACGAGCAGTACTTC
CASMWDRGHEQYF
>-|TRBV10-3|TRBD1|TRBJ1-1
TGTGCCATCAGTGAACAGGGGGACACTGAAGCTTTCTTT
CAISEQGDTEAFF
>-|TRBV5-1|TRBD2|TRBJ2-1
TGCGCCAGCAGTGGACTAGCGGGGGGGTCTATCAATGAGCAGTTCTTC
CASSGLAGGSINEQFF
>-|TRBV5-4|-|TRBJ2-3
TGTGCCAGCAGCGCCAGGGGAGGCACAGATACGCAGTATTTT
CASSARGGTDTQYF
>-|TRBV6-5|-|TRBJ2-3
TGTGCCAGCAGCAGGGGTTACACAGATACGCAGTATTTT
CASSRGYTDTQYF
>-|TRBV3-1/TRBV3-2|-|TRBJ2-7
TGTGCCAGCAGCCAAGACACACTAGGTCCCTACGAGCAGTACTTC
CASSQDTLGPYEQYF
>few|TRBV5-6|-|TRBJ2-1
TGTGCCAGCAGCTTATGGGGAGGAGGGCTGCGTGAGCAGTTCTTC
CASSLWGGGLREQFF
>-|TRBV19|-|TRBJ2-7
TGTGCCAGTAGTATAGACACTTTCTACGAGCAGTACTTC
CASSIDTFYEQYF
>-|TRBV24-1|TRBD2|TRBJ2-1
TGTGCCACCAGTGATTTCCTAGCGGGGGGCGAGCAGTTCTTC
CATSDFLAGGEQFF
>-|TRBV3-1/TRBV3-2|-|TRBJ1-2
TGTGCCAGCAGCCACAGGGAGGGGGGCTACACCTTC
CASSHREGGYTF
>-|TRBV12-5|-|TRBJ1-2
TGTGCTAGTGGTTTGTCCGGGGACTTGCTGAGGGGCTACACCTTC
CASGLSGDLLRGYTF
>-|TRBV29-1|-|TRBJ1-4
TGCAGCGTTGGGCGGCAGGGGAATGAAAAACTGTTTTTT
CSVGRQGNEKLFF